This is a list of T cell receptor beta chains from one sample in a study of chemoradiotherapy in HPV16-positive cancers. Generated by immunoSEQ multiplex PCR, the TCRdb table keeps only in-frame clones and is missing some. The profile shows tens of thousands of clones, more than 85% of them singletons. Here the sequenced sample was blood, taken from a patient who underwent chemoradiotherapy. The receptors were sampled from a human donor with HPV-associated anogenital cancer. Both conserved end residues are part of each CDR3. A D gene is named only where the DNA matches it firmly. Not all rows give a size; the values are once, few, many and, for expanded clones, a class.

.,TRBJ2-2,TRBV11-2,.,CASSPDRGAGDTGELFF,TGTGCCAGCAGCCCGGATAGGGGGGCCGGAGACACCGGGGAGCTGTTTTTT
.,TRBJ2-2,TRBV13,.,CASRFTSSFGNLEYTGELFF,TGTGCCAGCAGGTTTACTAGCTCTTTTGGGAATTTGGAGTACACCGGGGAGCTGTTTTTT
.,TRBJ1-1,TRBV5-1,.,CASSGNPNTEAFF,TGCGCCAGCAGCGGGAATCCGAACACTGAAGCTTTCTTT
TRBD1,TRBJ1-1,TRBV19,.,CASSRQGMNTEAFF,TGTGCCAGTAGTAGACAGGGAATGAACACTGAAGCTTTCTTT
TRBD1,TRBJ2-7,TRBV5-6,.,CASSLGTDYEQYF,TGTGCCAGCAGCCTAGGGACAGACTACGAGCAGTACTTC
.,TRBJ2-3,TRBV7-8,.,CASSARGLITDTQYF,TGTGCCAGCAGCGCCCGGGGACTCATCACAGATACGCAGTATTTT
.,TRBJ1-2,TRBV19,.,CASSLGQLPHGYTF,TGTGCCAGTAGCCTAGGACAGCTTCCACATGGCTACACCTTC
.,TRBJ2-2,TRBV9,.,CASSRQNTLTGELFF,TGTGCCAGCAGCCGACAAAACACTCTTACCGGGGAGCTGTTTTTT
.,TRBJ1-1,TRBV4-3,.,CASSQDPLNTEAFF,TGCGCCAGCAGCCAAGATCCTTTAAACACTGAAGCTTTCTTT
.,TRBJ2-7,TRBV6-5,.,CASSLGREQYF,TGTGCCAGCAGTTTAGGACGGGAGCAGTACTTC
.,TRBJ1-2,TRBV7-2,.,CASSLGGGTGYTF,TGTGCCAGCAGCTTAGGAGGAGGAACTGGCTACACCTTC
.,TRBJ1-1,TRBV29-1,.,CSVDRTEPNTEAFF,TGCAGCGTTGATCGGACAGAACCCAACACTGAAGCTTTCTTT
.,TRBJ2-4,TRBV4-1,.,CASSQDAGPTKNIQYF,TGCGCCAGCAGCCAAGACGCGGGGCCGACCAAAAACATTCAGTACTTC
.,TRBJ1-2,TRBV9,.,CASSSPGRPGYTF,TGTGCCAGCAGCTCCCCGGGGCGTCCGGGCTACACCTTC
.,TRBJ1-5,TRBV5-1,.,CASSPITESQPQHF,TGCGCCAGCAGCCCGATCACTGAGAGTCAGCCCCAGCATTTT
.,TRBJ1-4,TRBV1,.,CTSSQEAVSDTREEKLFF,TGCACCAGCAGCCAAGAGGCAGTATCGGACACCCGGGAGGAAAAACTGTTTTTT
.,TRBJ1-3,TRBV18,.,CASSPRELGSGNTIYF,TGTGCCAGCTCACCCCGGGAGCTTGGCTCTGGAAACACCATATATTTT
.,TRBJ1-5,TRBV28,.,CASSFGVGNGQPQHF,TGTGCCAGCAGTTTCGGGGTGGGGAACGGGCAGCCCCAGCATTTT
.,TRBJ1-1,TRBV18,.,CASSQTRTPEKTEAFF,TGTGCCAGCTCACAAACAAGGACACCCGAGAAGACTGAAGCTTTCTTT
.,TRBJ1-2,TRBV4-2,.,CASSQDLTQGGYGYTF,TGTGCCAGCAGCCAAGATTTAACCCAGGGTGGATATGGCTACACCTTC
.,TRBJ2-1,TRBV5-5,few,CASSLAVVAGGEQFF,TGTGCCAGCAGCTTGGCCGTCGTAGCCGGCGGTGAGCAGTTCTTC
TRBD1,TRBJ2-7,TRBV2,few,CASSEDVGGYYEQYF,TGTGCCAGCAGTGAGGACGTAGGGGGCTACTACGAGCAGTACTTC
.,TRBJ1-3,TRBV4-1,.,CASSPPPGLRAKRKENTIYF,TGCGCCAGCAGCCCCCCACCGGGACTTAGGGCAAAAAGAAAGGAAAACACCATATATTTT
TRBD1,TRBJ1-1,TRBV7-2,.,CASSLSTGVATEAFF,TGTGCCAGCAGCTTGTCGACAGGGGTAGCCACTGAAGCTTTCTTT
.,TRBJ1-1,TRBV18,.,CASSPANTEAFF,TGTGCCAGCTCACCTGCCAACACTGAAGCTTTCTTT
.,TRBJ1-1,TRBV7-2,.,CASSPRGGKNTEAFF,TGTGCCAGCAGCCCCCGAGGAGGGAAGAACACTGAAGCTTTCTTT
.,TRBJ2-5,TRBV13,.,CASSQGRELRPQYF,TGTGCCAGCAGCCAGGGCAGGGAGCTCCGGCCCCAGTACTTC
TRBD1,TRBJ1-5,TRBV6-1,few,CASSGSLGGTGDQPQHF,TGTGCCAGCAGTGGTTCTTTAGGGGGGACAGGGGACCAGCCCCAGCATTTT